The 14 T cell receptor beta chains listed next were all sequenced from one sample in a study of monozygotic twins with inflammatory bowel disease. TCRdb re-called the 5' RACE reads; every CDR3 protein appears as one record, without DNA. The sample spans approximately 85,000 distinct CDR3 sequences; the ten largest clones claim 6% to 9.5%. The sample taken for sequencing was blood. Source of these receptors: a human donor with ulcerative colitis or Crohn's disease, or a healthy co-twin of an affected twin (not recorded which).

This chain joins TRBV5-1 and TRBJ1-3. The CDR3 totals 13 residues. Germline CDR1 reads SGHRS; CDR2 reads YFSETQ. This chain's CDR3 is CASSFASGNTIYF.

The chain recombines TRBV5-1 with TRBJ2-1; TCRdb picks TRBD1, but there is no DNA to check that call. The CDR3 spans 15 residues. The germline V gene has CDR1 SGHRS and CDR2 YFSETQ. CDR3 loop: CASSSGQGDGNEQFF.

The chain links TRBV12-3 or TRBV12-4 to TRBJ2-3. This CDR3 comprises 12 residues. The CDR3 is CASSFGLNTQYF.

The J gene is TRBJ1-5, the V gene TRBV6-1; TCRdb reports TRBD1, a call that lacks DNA to check it against. The CDR3 totals 14 residues. CDR1 and CDR2 from the germline V gene are MNHNS and SASEGT. The CDR3 reads CASSLQGPNQPQHF.

The chain couples TRBV20-1 to TRBJ2-7; the TCRdb call, TRBD2, lacks DNA for checking. The CDR3 consists of 13 residues. The germline gives CDR1 DFQATT, CDR2 SNEGSKA (reference sequence). CDR3 amino acids: CSAMSDGSYEQYF.

V and J are TRBV5-1 and TRBJ2-3; no DNA is available, so the TRBD1 call from TCRdb remains unchecked. CDR1 is SGHRS and CDR2 is YFSETQ in the germline V gene. The CDR3 is 14 residues long. CDR3 residues: CASTRLQGEYTQYF. The variable domain in full, completed from reference TRBV5-1 and TRBJ2-3, reads KAGVTQTPRYLIKTRGQQVTLSCSPISGHRSVSWYQQTPGQGLQFLFEYFSETQRNKGNFPGRFSGRQFSNSRSEMNVSTLELGDSALYLCASTRLQGEYTQYFGPGTRLTVL.

The J gene is TRBJ1-1, the V gene TRBV10-3; the D call from TCRdb, TRBD1, cannot be confirmed without DNA. The V gene's germline CDR1 is ENHRY and CDR2 SYGVKD. The CDR3 sequence is 15 residues long. The CDR3 reads CAISVGQIMNTEAFF.

The V and J genes are TRBV5-1 and TRBJ1-1; the TCRdb call, TRBD1, lacks DNA for checking. The CDR3 loop spans 14 amino acids. The germline V gene has CDR1 SGHRS and CDR2 YFSETQ. CDR3 sequence: CASSLEGTGQIAFF.

The rearrangement links TRBV7-9 to TRBJ1-1; checking the TCRdb D call of TRBD1 is not possible without DNA. Per germline, CDR1 SEHNR and CDR2 FQNEAQ (reference sequence). This CDR3 region has 13 residues. This chain's CDR3 is CASRADSYTEAFF. Full variable domain (remainder filled in from reference TRBV7-9 and TRBJ1-1): DTGVSQNPRHKITKRGQNVTFRCDPISEHNRLYWYRQTLGQGPEFLTYFQNEAQLEKSRLLSDRFSAERPKGSFSTLEIQRTEQGDSAMYLCASRADSYTEAFFGQGTRLTVV.

The rearrangement links TRBV12-3 or TRBV12-4 to TRBJ1-1. The CDR3 consists of 14 residues. The CDR3 is CASSFLSDVTEAFF.

V usage is TRBV27 and J usage is TRBJ2-2; TCRdb's D call of TRBD1 is untestable without DNA. The CDR3 is 15 amino acids. Germline CDR1 reads MNHEY; CDR2 reads SMNVEV (reference sequence). CDR3 protein: CASRLFGGNTGELFF.

This chain joins TRBV4-1 and TRBJ2-1; the D call of TRBD2 rests on TCRdb alone, since no DNA is present to check it. This CDR3 has 16 amino acids. Germline V gene data show CDR1 as MGHRA and CDR2 as YSYEKL. CDR3 residues: CASRPAGLAGWNEQFF.

The J gene is TRBJ1-1, the V gene TRBV20-1. Germline CDR1 is DFQATT and CDR2 is SNEGSKA (reference sequence). The CDR3 consists of 16 residues. The CDR3: CSAREFGGRLNTEAFF.

The chain uses TRBV20-1 and TRBJ2-7; TCRdb calls TRBD1, which cannot be checked without DNA. The germline CDR1 and CDR2 sequences are DFQATT and SNEGSKA (reference sequence). The length of the CDR3 is 14 residues. The CDR3 region is CSARDAYRSYEQYF.